This T cell receptor beta chain derives from a study of blood T cell repertoires in COVID-19. The wider study: The United States, Italy and Spain were the sources of the acute and convalescent COVID-19 samples.

Original analysis: Reference gene primer amplification gave nucleated cell count estimates. TCRdb's table, derived via immunoSEQ multiplex PCR, lists solely in-frame clones and lacks some. The V and J calls and clone size are taken from that table; D and trimming were inferred from the DNA. The sample records about 59,000 clones, more than 75% being singletons. The CDR3 has 14 amino acids. The V end lost 4 bases, the J end lost 3 bases, and 14 bases lay between the germline ends. Germline CDR1 SGHRS, CDR2 YFSETQ. The sample was peripheral blood. The genes are TRBV5-1 and TRBJ2-7, with a tentative D call TRBD1 (5 bases). The source of this sequence is a man in his sixties with acute or convalescent COVID-19. The CDR3 DNA follows: TGCGCCAGCAGCCCCCCCGGACAAATCTACGAGCAGTACTTC. This encodes CASSPPGQIYEQYF.